The 15 T cell receptor beta chains in this list originate from one sample, sequenced in a study of breast tumors, draining lymph nodes, adjacent tissues. The lymph nodes were axillary draining lymph nodes from breast cancer patients. TCRdb fed the multiplex PCR reads into MiXCR, producing one record per CDR3 protein. The sample yields around 130,000 distinct CDR3 sequences, just under 20% seen once. Sample: axillary lymph node tissue. Receptors were obtained from a female donor with breast cancer. Some clones in this sample may be carry-over from other donors' samples.

This clonotype was observed at least ten times. The rearrangement links TRBV4-1 to TRBJ1-2, with 8 bases lining up with TRBD1. The CDR3 extends over 18 amino acids. V gave up 0 bases and J gave up 3 bases; unmatched junction bases: 12. The germline gives CDR1 MGHRA, CDR2 YSYEKL. The CDR3 DNA follows: TGCGCCAGCAGCCAAGATCGGAGACAGGGGAGAGGCTACTATGGCTACACCTTC. It translates to CASSQDRRQGRGYYGYTF.

This clonotype came up many times. V is TRBV5-1 and J is TRBJ1-6; no clear D gene. Deletions cut 0 bases from V and 7 bases from J, with 11 bases between. The CDR3 runs to 15 residues. Germline V gene data show CDR1 as SGHRS and CDR2 as YFSETQ. The CDR3 DNA is TGCGCCAGCAGCTTGGATCGGGTTAACAATTCACCCCTCCACTTT. This encodes CASSLDRVNNSPLHF.

This clonotype has at least ten counts. The chain couples TRBV15 to TRBJ2-7; 10 nucleotides line up with TRBD1. CDR1 LNHNV and CDR2 YYDKDF come from the germline V gene (reference sequence). After removal of 2 bases from V and 8 bases from J, the junction contained 6 bases not matched to a gene. This CDR3 contains 14 residues. Here the CDR3 DNA reads TGTGCCACCAGCAGACGGGACAGGGGATACAAGCAGTACTTC. Translating gives CATSRRDRGYKQYF.

This clonotype was seen repeatedly, ten times or more. The chain combines TRBV20-1 with TRBJ2-2; the match to TRBD2 covers 8 bases. Germline values: CDR1 DFQATT, CDR2 SNEGSKA (reference sequence). The V and J ends lost 5 bases and 6 bases, in that order; junction bases with no gene match: 5. This CDR3 contains 13 residues. The CDR3 bases are TGCAGTGCTCCGGGACTAGGGGCCGGGGAGCTGTTTTTT. It codes for CSAPGLGAGELFF.

The rearrangement links TRBV14 to TRBJ2-6, with no clear D. The CDR3 covers 16 residues. V lost 5 bases and J lost 0, with 11 bases in between. Germline CDR1 SGHDN, CDR2 FVKESK. Written as DNA, the CDR3 is TGTGCCAGCAGCTCCAAGGTGAGCTCTGGGGCCAACGTCCTGACTTTC. It is translated as CASSSKVSSGANVLTF. The full variable domain, completed using reference TRBV14 and TRBJ2-6, is EAGVTQFPSHSVIEKGQTVTLRCDPISGHDNLYWYRRVMGKEIKFLLHFVKESKQDESGMPNNRFLAERTGGTYSTLKVQPAELEDSGVYFCASSSKVSSGANVLTFGAGSRLTVL.

This clonotype was picked up a small number of times. The chain is built from TRBV6-5 and TRBJ2-5; the match to TRBD2 covers 7 bases. Germline V gene sequence: CDR1 MNHEY, CDR2 SVGAGI. CDR3 length: 17 amino acids. J lost 1 base, V lost 2 bases, and 10 bases had no gene match. CDR3 residues: CASSYGLAAPGQETQYF. Here the CDR3 DNA reads TGTGCCAGCAGTTACGGGCTAGCGGCCCCGGGCCAAGAGACCCAGTACTTC.

This clonotype has a count of ten or more. The V call is TRBV29-1, the J call TRBJ2-1, with 8 bases aligning to TRBD2. The trim removed 0 bases at V and 9 bases at J, leaving 10 bases unmatched. Germline V gene sequence: CDR1 SQVTM, CDR2 ANQGSEA. CDR3 size: 15 residues. The CDR3 loop is CSVEDRSSGRGEQFF. The CDR3, as DNA: TGCAGCGTTGAAGATCGGTCCAGCGGGAGAGGTGAGCAGTTCTTC.

This clonotype was counted a few times. Compared with germline, one end of the junction differs, possibly owing to a read error. The chain recombines TRBV6-6 with TRBJ2-3, with 7 bases aligning to TRBD2. Germline CDR1 reads MNHNY; CDR2 reads SVGAGI (reference sequence). The CDR3 sequence is 16 residues long. The CDR3 reads CAISTFGGDPSDTQYF. DNA of the CDR3: TGTGCCATCAGTACCTTTGGGGGGGATCCCTCAGATACGCAGTATTTT.

Comments on this clonotype: This clone may be a read error of a much larger clone one base away. The chain recombines TRBV10-3 with TRBJ2-5, with D possibly matching TRBD2 (5 bases). The CDR3 spans 13 residues. CDR1 is ENHRY, CDR2 SYGVKD, per germline. Trimming left V 4 bases short and J 4 bases short, with 10 bases between. The CDR3 loop reads CAISVTIRETQYF. CDR3 nucleotides: TGTGCCATCAGTGTGACTATCCGAGAGACCCAGTACTTC.

This chain connects TRBV20-1 to TRBJ2-1; 10 bases match TRBD2. The J segment lost 4 bases and the V segment lost 6 bases, leaving 3 bases of the junction unmatched. Germline loops: CDR1 DFQATT, CDR2 SNEGSKA (reference sequence). The CDR3 contains 13 residues. The CDR3 region is CSAGTSEYNEQFF. The CDR3 nucleotides are TGCAGTGCCGGGACTAGCGAATACAATGAGCAGTTCTTC.

As for this clonotype: A clone one base away is much larger, so this may be a read error. This CDR3 fails to terminate in the conserved phenylalanine or tryptophan, so it likely reflects a read error. The rearrangement links TRBV18 to TRBJ2-7; 7 bases match TRBD1. The V and J ends lost 5 bases and 1 base, in that order; junction bases with no gene match: 5. This CDR3 has 14 amino acids. Germline V gene data show CDR1 as KGHSH and CDR2 as LQKENI. The CDR3 loop reads CASSIDRASYEQYL. In DNA form, the CDR3 reads TGTGCCAGCTCAATCGACAGGGCTTCCTACGAGCAGTACCTC.

This clonotype was found many times. The V and J genes are TRBV5-1 and TRBJ2-3; D uncertain. The CDR3 has 14 residues. Germline V gives CDR1 SGHRS, CDR2 YFSETQ. V was clipped by 6 bases and J by 3 bases, with 14 bases between them. CDR3 amino acids: CASIVGDGTDTQYF. The CDR3 nucleotides are TGCGCCAGCATCGTCGGAGATGGGACAGATACGCAGTATTTT.

There are many counts of this clonotype. The CDR3 region is CASFNGGRWEQYF. The DNA of the CDR3 is TGTGCCAGCTTTAATGGGGGGAGGTGGGAGCAGTACTTC. V gene TRBV2 combines with J gene TRBJ2-7; TRBD2 is a possible D gene (6 bases). The CDR3 has 13 amino acids. The V gene's germline CDR1 is SNHLY and CDR2 FYNNEI. V was shortened by 8 bases and J by 7 bases, with 18 bases between the two germline ends.

This clonotype came up a few times. This chain uses TRBV7-9 with TRBJ2-4, with 15 bases lining up with TRBD2. Germline lookup yields CDR1 SEHNR and CDR2 FQNEAQ (reference sequence). Losses at the gene ends were 5 bases for V and 9 bases for J; bases not matched to a gene: 8. The CDR3 has 16 amino acids. In nucleotides, the CDR3 is TGTGCCAGCAGCGGGAGGACTAGCGGGAGGGTCGGCATTCAGTACTTC. Protein product: CASSGRTSGRVGIQYF. The full variable domain, rest sourced from reference TRBV7-9 and TRBJ2-4, is DTGVSQNPRHKITKRGQNVTFRCDPISEHNRLYWYRQTLGQGPEFLTYFQNEAQLEKSRLLSDRFSAERPKGSFSTLEIQRTEQGDSAMYLCASSGRTSGRVGIQYFGAGTRLSVL.

At least ten counts were recorded for this clonotype. CDR3 nucleotide sequence: TGCGCCAGCAAGGACAGCCCCTACAATGAGCAGTTCTTC. It encodes CASKDSPYNEQFF. The genes are TRBV5-1 and TRBJ2-1; D is perhaps TRBD1 (6 bases). Trimming stripped 6 bases from V and 2 bases from J, with 9 bases between. CDR3 size: 13 residues. Germline V gene sequence: CDR1 SGHRS, CDR2 YFSETQ.